This T cell receptor (beta chain) was obtained from a study of blood T cell repertoires in COVID-19. Study background: T cells, B-cell-depleted T cells, or PBMCs supplied cDNA or gDNA.

Generated by immunoSEQ multiplex PCR, the TCRdb table keeps only in-frame clones and is missing some. This sample has over 130,000 clones, with around 90% found just once. The CDR3 runs to 16 residues. V trimming: 4 bases; J trimming: 10 bases; junction bases outside the gene matches: 12. CDR1 and CDR2 (germline): SGDLS, YYNGEE. The rearrangement uses TRBV9 and TRBJ1-6; 9 bases line up with TRBD1. The origin of this receptor is a woman aged 60-75 years with active or convalescent COVID-19. The sequencing input was peripheral blood. Here the CDR3 reads CASSTRQGGSISPLHF. The CDR3 DNA is TGTGCCAGCAGCACGAGACAGGGGGGATCTATATCACCCCTCCACTTT.